This record covers a single T cell receptor beta chain. As the CDR3 is not closed by the conserved phenylalanine or tryptophan, this likely results from a read error. With around 490 ng total RNA as template and a constant-region primer, TCR beta cDNA was made. Libraries for TCR beta were built through three nested multiplex PCR rounds, which together made up a slightly modified ARM-PCR procedure. The first two PCR rounds, roughly 10 cycles each, used TRBV1-TRBV30 forward primers and a C-beta reverse primer. In TCRdb, the multiplex PCR reads were re-called with MiXCR into one record per CDR3 protein. The profile shows approximately 190,000 distinct CDR3 sequences, around 81% of them singletons. The sample originates from a study of tumor-infiltrating lymphocytes in primary liver carcinoma. Trimming pared 5 bases from V and 4 bases from J, leaving 17 bases between. Germline V gene lookup returns CDR1 PRHDT and CDR2 FYEKMQ (reference sequence). The CDR3 has 15 amino acids.

Co-extracted RNA and DNA came from around 20-30 mg of unsorted bulk tissue. The receptor was derived from a man aged 35 to 55 with primary liver carcinoma and hepatitis B virus infection. Sequencing was done on a sample of tumor tissue from primary liver carcinoma. The chain combines TRBV13 with TRBJ2-5, with a weak D call TRBD2 (5 bases). The CDR3: CASSPRPWTPETQYL. DNA for the CDR3: TGTGCCAGCAGCCCCCGGCCCTGGACTCCAGAGACCCAGTACCTC.